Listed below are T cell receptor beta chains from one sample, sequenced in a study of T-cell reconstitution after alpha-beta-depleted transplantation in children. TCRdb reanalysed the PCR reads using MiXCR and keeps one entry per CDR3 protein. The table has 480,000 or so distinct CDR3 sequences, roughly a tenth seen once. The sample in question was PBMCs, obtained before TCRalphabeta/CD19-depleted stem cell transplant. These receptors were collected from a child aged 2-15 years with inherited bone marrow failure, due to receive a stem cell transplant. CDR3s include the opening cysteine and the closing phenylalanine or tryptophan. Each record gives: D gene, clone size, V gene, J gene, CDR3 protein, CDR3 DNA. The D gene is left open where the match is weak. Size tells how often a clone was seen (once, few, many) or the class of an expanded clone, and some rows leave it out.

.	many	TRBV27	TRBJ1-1	CASSLFAIPQVDTEAFF	TGTGCCAGCAGTTTATTCGCGATCCCCCAGGTGGACACTGAAGCTTTCTTT
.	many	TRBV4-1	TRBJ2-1	CASSQDGTRNSYNEQFF	TGCGCCAGCAGCCAAGACGGAACGAGAAACTCCTACAATGAGCAGTTCTTC
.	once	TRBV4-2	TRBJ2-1	CASSPRPRCGEQFF	TGTGCCAGCAGCCCCAGGCCACGCTGCGGCGAGCAGTTCTTC
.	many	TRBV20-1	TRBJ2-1	CSASGASTLYNEQFF	TGCAGTGCTAGCGGCGCGAGCACCCTCTACAATGAGCAGTTCTTC
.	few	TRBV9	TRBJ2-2	CASSASVLASTGELFF	TGTGCCAGCAGCGCTTCCGTGCTAGCAAGCACCGGGGAGCTGTTTTTT
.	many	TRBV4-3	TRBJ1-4	CASSPLDRVNEKLFF	TGCGCCAGCAGCCCTCTGGACAGAGTTAATGAAAAACTGTTTTTT
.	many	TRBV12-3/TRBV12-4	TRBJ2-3	CASSTTRVTDTQYF	TGTGCCAGCAGTACCACCAGAGTCACAGATACGCAGTATTTT
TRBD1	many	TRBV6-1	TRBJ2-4	CASVYRDRDDIQYF	TGTGCCAGCGTATACCGGGACAGGGACGACATTCAGTACTTC
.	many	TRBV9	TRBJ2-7	CASSVGWGSRTYEQYF	TGTGCCAGCAGCGTTGGCTGGGGGAGTCGGACCTACGAGCAGTACTTC
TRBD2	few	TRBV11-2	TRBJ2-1	CASSPFSGSAYNEQFF	TGTGCCAGCAGCCCATTTAGCGGGAGTGCCTACAATGAGCAGTTCTTC
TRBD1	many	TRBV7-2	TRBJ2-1	CASSLDRGGNEKFF	TGTGCCAGCAGCTTAGACCGAGGGGGCAATGAGAAGTTCTTC
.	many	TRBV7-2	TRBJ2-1	CASSAASREPNEQFF	TGTGCCAGCTCGGCGGCCAGCAGAGAACCCAATGAGCAGTTCTTC
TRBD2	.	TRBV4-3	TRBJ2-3	CASSRGLAGGATDTQYF	TGCGCCAGCAGCCGGGGACTAGCGGGAGGTGCGACAGATACGCAGTATTTT
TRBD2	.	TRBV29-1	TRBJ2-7	CSGGGWGEQYF	TGCAGCGGGGGGGGTTGGGGAGAGCAGTACTTC
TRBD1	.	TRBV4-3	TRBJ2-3	CASSFGPDRGTDTQYF	TGCGCCAGCAGCTTTGGGCCGGACAGGGGCACAGATACGCAGTATTTT
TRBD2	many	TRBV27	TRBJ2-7	CASSFQLAGGEQYF	TGTGCCAGCAGTTTTCAGCTAGCGGGAGGTGAGCAGTACTTC
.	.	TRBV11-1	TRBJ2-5	CAGTALQETQYF	TGTGCCGGAACAGCGCTCCAAGAGACCCAGTACTTC
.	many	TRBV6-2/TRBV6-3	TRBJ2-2	CASLRDGDTGELFF	TGTGCCAGCCTCAGGGATGGTGACACCGGGGAGCTGTTTTTT
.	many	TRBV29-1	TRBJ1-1	CSGLRGPNTEAFF	TGCAGCGGGCTGAGGGGCCCCAACACTGAAGCTTTCTTT
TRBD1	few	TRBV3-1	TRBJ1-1	CASSHPWDREAFF	TGTGCCAGCAGCCACCCCTGGGACAGAGAAGCTTTCTTT
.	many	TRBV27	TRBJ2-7	CASSLRETAYEQYF	TGTGCCAGCAGTTTAAGGGAGACAGCCTACGAGCAGTACTTC
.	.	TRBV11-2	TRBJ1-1	CASSLEGTYSEAFF	TGTGCCAGCAGCTTAGAAGGGACGTACAGTGAAGCTTTCTTT
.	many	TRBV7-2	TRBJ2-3	CASSPRRGGNTDTQYF	TGTGCCAGCAGCCCCCGGAGGGGCGGAAACACAGATACGCAGTATTTT
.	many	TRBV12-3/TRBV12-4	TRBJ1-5	CASTPGRGQPQHF	TGTGCCAGCACCCCAGGGAGGGGTCAGCCCCAGCATTTT
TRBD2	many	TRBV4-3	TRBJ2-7	CASSQDAEVSGRAGVYEQYF	TGCGCCAGCAGCCAAGATGCCGAGGTTAGCGGGAGGGCCGGTGTATACGAGCAGTACTTC
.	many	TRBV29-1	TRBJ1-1	CITLGGTEAFF	TGCATTACTCTAGGGGGAACTGAAGCTTTCTTT
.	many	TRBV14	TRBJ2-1	CASSQEWGSNEQFF	TGTGCCAGCAGCCAAGAGTGGGGAAGCAATGAGCAGTTCTTC
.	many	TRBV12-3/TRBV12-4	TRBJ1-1	CASSLRRKKNTEAFF	TGTGCCAGCAGTTTGCGTCGGAAGAAGAACACTGAAGCTTTCTTT
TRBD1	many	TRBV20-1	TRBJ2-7	CSARGDREHEQYF	TGCAGTGCTAGAGGGGACAGGGAGCACGAGCAGTACTTC
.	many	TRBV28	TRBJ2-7	CAGGTFSYEQYF	TGTGCCGGCGGGACGTTCTCCTACGAGCAGTACTTC
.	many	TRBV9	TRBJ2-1	CASSVDGGAAYNEQFF	TGTGCCAGCAGCGTAGATGGGGGAGCGGCCTACAATGAGCAGTTCTTC
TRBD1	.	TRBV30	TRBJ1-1	CAWSWTGVNTEAFF	TGTGCCTGGAGCTGGACAGGGGTTAACACTGAAGCTTTCTTT
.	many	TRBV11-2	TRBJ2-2	CASSLDITGELFF	TGTGCCAGCAGCTTAGACATCACCGGGGAGCTGTTTTTT
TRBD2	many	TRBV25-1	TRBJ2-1	CASSRSSGISYNEQFF	TGTGCCAGCAGTCGCTCTAGCGGGATCTCCTACAATGAGCAGTTCTTC
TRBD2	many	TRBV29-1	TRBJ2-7	CSVEGLAGGEQYF	TGCAGCGTGGAGGGACTAGCGGGGGGGGAGCAGTACTTC
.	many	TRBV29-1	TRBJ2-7	CSVSVGLALEQYF	TGCAGCGTCTCCGTTGGGCTAGCCCTCGAGCAGTACTTC
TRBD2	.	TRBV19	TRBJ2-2	CASRGLAGGDGELFF	TGTGCCAGTAGGGGACTAGCGGGAGGAGACGGGGAGCTGTTTTTT
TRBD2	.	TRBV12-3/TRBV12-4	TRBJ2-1	CASSSGLDTYNEQFF	TGTGCCAGCAGTTCCGGACTAGATACTTACAATGAGCAGTTCTTC
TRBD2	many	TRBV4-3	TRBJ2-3	CASSQDREAGGEEYF	TGCGCCAGCAGCCAAGATCGAGAGGCGGGAGGGGAAGAGTATTTT
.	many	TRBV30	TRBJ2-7	CAWSGADLEQYF	TGTGCCTGGAGTGGTGCCGATCTCGAGCAGTACTTC
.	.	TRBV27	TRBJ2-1	CASSFSSPSYNEQFF	TGTGCCAGCAGTTTTAGCAGCCCCTCCTACAATGAGCAGTTCTTC
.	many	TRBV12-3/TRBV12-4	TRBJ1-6	CASSLSLGGNSPLHF	TGTGCCAGCAGTTTGAGCTTAGGAGGGAATTCACCCCTCCACTTT
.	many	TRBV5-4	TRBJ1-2	CASSLEASDYGYTF	TGTGCCAGCAGCTTGGAGGCGTCAGACTATGGCTACACCTTC
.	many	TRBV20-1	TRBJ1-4	CSGVGQNEKLFF	TGCAGTGGGGTCGGACAGAATGAAAAACTGTTTTTT
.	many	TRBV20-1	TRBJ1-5	CSASGEGQHF	TGCAGTGCTAGCGGAGAAGGCCAGCATTTT
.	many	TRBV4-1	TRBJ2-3	CASSLRLVTDTQYF	TGCGCCAGCAGTCTAAGACTGGTTACAGATACGCAGTATTTT